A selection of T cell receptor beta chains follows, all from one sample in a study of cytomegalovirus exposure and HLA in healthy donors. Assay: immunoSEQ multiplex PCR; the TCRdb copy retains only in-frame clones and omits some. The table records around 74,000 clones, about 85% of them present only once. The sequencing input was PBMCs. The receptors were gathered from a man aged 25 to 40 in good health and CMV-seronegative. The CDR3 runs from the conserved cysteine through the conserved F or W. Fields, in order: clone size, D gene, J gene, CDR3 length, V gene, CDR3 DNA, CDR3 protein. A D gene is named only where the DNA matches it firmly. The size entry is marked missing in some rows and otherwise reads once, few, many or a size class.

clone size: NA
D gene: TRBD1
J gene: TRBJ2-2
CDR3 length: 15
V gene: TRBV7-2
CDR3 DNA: TGTGCCAGCAGCCGGGACAGGCGGACCCCGGGGGAGCTGTTTTTT
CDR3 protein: CASSRDRRTPGELFF

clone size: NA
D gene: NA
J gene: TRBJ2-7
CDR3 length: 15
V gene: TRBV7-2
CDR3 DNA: TGTGCCAGCAGCTCACGACAGGCCCTCTCCTACGAGCAGTACTTC
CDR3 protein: CASSSRQALSYEQYF

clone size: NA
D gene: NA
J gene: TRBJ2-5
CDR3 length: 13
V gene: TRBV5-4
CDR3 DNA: TGTGCCAGCAGCTTTGTAAACCAAGAGACCCAGTACTTC
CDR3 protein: CASSFVNQETQYF

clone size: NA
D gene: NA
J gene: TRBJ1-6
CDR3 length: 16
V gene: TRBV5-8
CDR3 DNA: TGTGCCAGCAGCCCTACAGGATTCTCCTATAATTCACCCCTCCACTTT
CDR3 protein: CASSPTGFSYNSPLHF

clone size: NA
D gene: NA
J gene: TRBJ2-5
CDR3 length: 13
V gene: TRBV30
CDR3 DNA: TGTGCCTGGAGTTTCGGGGGGCTCGAGACCCAGTACTTC
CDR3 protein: CAWSFGGLETQYF

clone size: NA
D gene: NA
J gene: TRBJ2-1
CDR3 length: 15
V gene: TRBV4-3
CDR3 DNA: TGCGCCAGCAGCCATGATGAGACATCTTACAATGAGCAGTTCTTC
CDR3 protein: CASSHDETSYNEQFF

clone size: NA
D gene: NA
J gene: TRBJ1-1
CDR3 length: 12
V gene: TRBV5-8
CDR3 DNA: TGTGCCAGCAGCTTGGGGGCCCCTGAAGCTTTCTTT
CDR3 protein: CASSLGAPEAFF

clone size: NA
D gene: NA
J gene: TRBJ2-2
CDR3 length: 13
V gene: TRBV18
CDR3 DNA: TGTGCCAGCTCACCGACGTCGGGAGGGGAGCTGTTTTTT
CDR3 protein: CASSPTSGGELFF

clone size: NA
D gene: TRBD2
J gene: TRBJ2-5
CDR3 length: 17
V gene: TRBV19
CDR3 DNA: TGTGCCAGTAGTATTGAAAACTCGGGGGGAGGGTTGCAGACCCAGTACTTC
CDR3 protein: CASSIENSGGGLQTQYF

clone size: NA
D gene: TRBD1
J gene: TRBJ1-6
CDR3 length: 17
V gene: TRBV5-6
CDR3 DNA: TGTGCCAGCAGCCCGGGAGAGGGGGCGAGCTATACTTCACCCCTCCACTTT
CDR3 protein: CASSPGEGASYTSPLHF

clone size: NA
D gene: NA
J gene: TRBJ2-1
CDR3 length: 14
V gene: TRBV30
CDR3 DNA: TGTGCCTGGAGGGGCCAATCCCGAAGTGGGGAGCAGTTCTTC
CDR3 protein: CAWRGQSRSGEQFF

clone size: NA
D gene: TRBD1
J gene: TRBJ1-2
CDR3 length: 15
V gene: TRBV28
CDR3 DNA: TGTGCCAGCAGTTCTCCGGGACAGACCAACTATGGCTACACCTTC
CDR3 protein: CASSSPGQTNYGYTF

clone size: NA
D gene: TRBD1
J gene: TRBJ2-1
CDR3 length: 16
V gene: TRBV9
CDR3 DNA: TGTGCCAGCAGCGTAGGGGGACAGGGGGGTTACAATGAGCAGTTCTTC
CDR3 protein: CASSVGGQGGYNEQFF

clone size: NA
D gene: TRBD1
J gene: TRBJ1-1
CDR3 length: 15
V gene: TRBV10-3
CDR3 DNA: TGTGCCATCAGTTCAGGCGGACAGGGTATCTCTGAAGCTTTCTTT
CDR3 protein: CAISSGGQGISEAFF

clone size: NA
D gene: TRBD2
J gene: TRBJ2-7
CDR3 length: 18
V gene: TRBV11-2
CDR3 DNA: TGTGCCAGCAGCTTAGGATCCAGCGGGGGGACCTCCTCCTACGAGCAGTACTTC
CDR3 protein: CASSLGSSGGTSSYEQYF

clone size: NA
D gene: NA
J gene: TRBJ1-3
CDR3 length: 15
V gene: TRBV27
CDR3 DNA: TGTGCCAGCAGCCTAAAGGGGTTCCCTGGAAACACCATATATTTT
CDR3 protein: CASSLKGFPGNTIYF

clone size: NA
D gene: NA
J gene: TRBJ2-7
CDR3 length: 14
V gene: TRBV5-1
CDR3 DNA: TGCGCCAGCAGCTTGGCAGGGGACTCCTACGAGCAGTACTTC
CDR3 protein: CASSLAGDSYEQYF

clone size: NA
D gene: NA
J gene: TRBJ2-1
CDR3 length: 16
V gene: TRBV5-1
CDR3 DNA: TGCGCCAGCAGCCCCGGGGGACTCCTCGTCTACAATGAGCAGTTCTTC
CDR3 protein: CASSPGGLLVYNEQFF

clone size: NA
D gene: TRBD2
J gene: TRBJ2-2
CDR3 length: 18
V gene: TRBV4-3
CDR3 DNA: TGCGCCAGCAGCCACCTAGCGGGAGATCAGGGTATCACCGGGGAGCTGTTTTTT
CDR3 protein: CASSHLAGDQGITGELFF

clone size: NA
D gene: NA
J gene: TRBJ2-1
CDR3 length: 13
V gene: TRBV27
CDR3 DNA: TGTGCCAGCAGCCTCAGCGATTACAATGAGCAGTTCTTC
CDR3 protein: CASSLSDYNEQFF

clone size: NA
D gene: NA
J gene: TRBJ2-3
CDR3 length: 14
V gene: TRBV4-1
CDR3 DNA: TGCGCCAGCAGCCAAGGGTTAGCCCCAGATACGCAGTATTTT
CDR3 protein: CASSQGLAPDTQYF

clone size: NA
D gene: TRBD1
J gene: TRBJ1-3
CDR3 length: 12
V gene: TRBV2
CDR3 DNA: TGTGCCAGGTCCGGAAGACAGGGTTCCTTATATTTT
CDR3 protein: CARSGRQGSLYF

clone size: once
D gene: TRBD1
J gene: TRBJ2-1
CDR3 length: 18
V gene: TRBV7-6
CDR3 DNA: TGTGCCAGCAGCTTAATTTCTGGGGGACAGGGGTACCTAGTGGAGCAGTTCTTC
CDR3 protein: CASSLISGGQGYLVEQFF

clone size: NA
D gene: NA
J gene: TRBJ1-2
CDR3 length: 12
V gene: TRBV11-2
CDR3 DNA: TGTGCCAGCAGCTTAGACGGGATTGGCTACACCTTC
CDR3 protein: CASSLDGIGYTF

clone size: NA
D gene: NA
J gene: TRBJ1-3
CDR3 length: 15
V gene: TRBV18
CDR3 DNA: TGTGCCAGCTCACCAGGGGGCCAGGGAGGAAACACCATATATTTT
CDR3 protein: CASSPGGQGGNTIYF

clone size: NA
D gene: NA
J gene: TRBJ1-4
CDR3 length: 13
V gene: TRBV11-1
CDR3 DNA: TGTGCCAGCAGCAGGGCGGGCAATGAAAAACTGTTTTTT
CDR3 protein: CASSRAGNEKLFF

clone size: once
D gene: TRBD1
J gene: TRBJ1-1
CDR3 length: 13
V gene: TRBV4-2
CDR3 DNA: TGTGCCAGCAGCCCAGGGGGGAACACTGAAGCTTTCTTT
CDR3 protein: CASSPGGNTEAFF

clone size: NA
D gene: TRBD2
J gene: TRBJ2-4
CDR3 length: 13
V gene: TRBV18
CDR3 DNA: TGTGCCAGCTCACCGGAGGGAGGGGCCATTCAGTACTTC
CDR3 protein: CASSPEGGAIQYF

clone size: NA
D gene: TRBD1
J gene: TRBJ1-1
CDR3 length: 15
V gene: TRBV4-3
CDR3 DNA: TGCGCCAGCAGCCAAGATGTCGGGACAGGGTCCTTAGCTTTCTTT
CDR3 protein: CASSQDVGTGSLAFF

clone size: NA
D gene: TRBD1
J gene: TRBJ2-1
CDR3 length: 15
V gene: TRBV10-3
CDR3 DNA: TGTGCCATCAGGGGGGACAGGCTCGGGTACAATGAGCAGTTCTTC
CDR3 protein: CAIRGDRLGYNEQFF

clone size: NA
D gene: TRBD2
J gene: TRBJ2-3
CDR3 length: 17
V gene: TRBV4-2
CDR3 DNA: TGTGCCAGCAGCCTGGGGACTAGCGGGAGGGCCGAAGATACGCAGTATTTT
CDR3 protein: CASSLGTSGRAEDTQYF

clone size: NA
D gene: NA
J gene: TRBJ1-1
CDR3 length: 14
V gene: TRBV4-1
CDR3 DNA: TGCGCCAGCAGCCAAGTATCCTGGAACACTGAAGCTTTCTTT
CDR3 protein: CASSQVSWNTEAFF

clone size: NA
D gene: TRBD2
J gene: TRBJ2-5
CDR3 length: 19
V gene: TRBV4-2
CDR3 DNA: TGTGCCAGCAGCCAGGCCAGGGGGCTAGCGGGGGCCAACCAAGAGACCCAGTACTTC
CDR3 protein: CASSQARGLAGANQETQYF

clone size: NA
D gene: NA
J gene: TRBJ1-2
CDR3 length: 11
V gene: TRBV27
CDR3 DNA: TGTGCCAGCGGGCAGAGCCGGGGCTACACCTTC
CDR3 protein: CASGQSRGYTF

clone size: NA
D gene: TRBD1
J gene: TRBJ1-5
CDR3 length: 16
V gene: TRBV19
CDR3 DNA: TGTGCCAGTAGTATCCCCAGGACAGGGTTCAATCAGCCCCAGCATTTT
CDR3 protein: CASSIPRTGFNQPQHF

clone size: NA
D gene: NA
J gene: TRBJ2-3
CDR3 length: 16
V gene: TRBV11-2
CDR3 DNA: TGTGCCAGCAGCCCAAACCTTAGGGGGGGCTCCGATACGCAGTATTTT
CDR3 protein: CASSPNLRGGSDTQYF

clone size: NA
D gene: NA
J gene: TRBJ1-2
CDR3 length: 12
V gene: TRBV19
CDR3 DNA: TGTGCCAGTAGTATGCCCCCCGAGGGCTACACCTTC
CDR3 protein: CASSMPPEGYTF

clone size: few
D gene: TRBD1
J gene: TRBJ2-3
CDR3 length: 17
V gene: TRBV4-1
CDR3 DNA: TGCGCCAGCAGCCAAGCGACAGGGCCTGTGATCACAGATACGCAGTATTTT
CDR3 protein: CASSQATGPVITDTQYF

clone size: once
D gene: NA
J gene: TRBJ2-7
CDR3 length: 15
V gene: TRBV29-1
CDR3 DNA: TGCAGCGTTGAAGATCATAGGGTAGGGGCCTACGAGCAGTACTTC
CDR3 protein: CSVEDHRVGAYEQYF

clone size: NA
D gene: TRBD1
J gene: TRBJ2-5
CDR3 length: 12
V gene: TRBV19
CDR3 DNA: TGTGCCACGGGACAGGGGACGGAGACCCAGTACTTC
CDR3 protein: CATGQGTETQYF

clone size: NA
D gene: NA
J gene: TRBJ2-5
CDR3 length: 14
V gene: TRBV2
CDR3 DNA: TGTGCCAGCAGTATATCAGGACAGAAAGAGACCCAGTACTTC
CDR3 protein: CASSISGQKETQYF

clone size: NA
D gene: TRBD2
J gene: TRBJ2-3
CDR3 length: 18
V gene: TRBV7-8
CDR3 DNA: TGTGCCAGCAGCCGCGGACTAGCGGGCGTAACCTCCACAGATACGCAGTATTTT
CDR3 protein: CASSRGLAGVTSTDTQYF

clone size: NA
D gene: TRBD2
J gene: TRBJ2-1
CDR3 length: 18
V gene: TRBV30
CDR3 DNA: TGTGCTCTCGAAAGGGCCTGGACTAGCGGGGGGCTGGGGAATGAGCAGTTCTTC
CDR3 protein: CALERAWTSGGLGNEQFF

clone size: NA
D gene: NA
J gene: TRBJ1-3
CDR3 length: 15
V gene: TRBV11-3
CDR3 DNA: TGTGCCAGCAGCTTAGAAATCGCGACTGGAAACACCATATATTTT
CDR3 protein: CASSLEIATGNTIYF

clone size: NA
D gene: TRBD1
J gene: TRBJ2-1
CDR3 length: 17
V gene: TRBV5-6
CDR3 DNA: TGTGCCAGCAGCCGGTACCTCGGGACAGGGTCGTTGCATGAGCAGTTCTTC
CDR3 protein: CASSRYLGTGSLHEQFF

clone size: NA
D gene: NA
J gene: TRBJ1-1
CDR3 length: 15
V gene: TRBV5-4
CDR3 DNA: TGTGCCAGCAGCAGCACAGGGTCCTGGGACACTGAAGCTTTCTTT
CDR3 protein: CASSSTGSWDTEAFF

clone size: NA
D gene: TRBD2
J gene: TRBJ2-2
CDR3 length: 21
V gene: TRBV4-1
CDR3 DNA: TGCGCCAGCAGCCAAGTCGGACTTCGACGCGGGGGGACCTTGAACACCGGGGAGCTGTTTTTT
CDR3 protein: CASSQVGLRRGGTLNTGELFF

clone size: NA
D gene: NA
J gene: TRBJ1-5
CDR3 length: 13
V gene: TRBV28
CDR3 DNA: TGTGCCAGCAGTGCCAGGGGTGCTCAGCCCCAGCATTTT
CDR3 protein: CASSARGAQPQHF

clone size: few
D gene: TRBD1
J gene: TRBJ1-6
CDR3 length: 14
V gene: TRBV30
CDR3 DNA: TGTGCCTGGAGCCGGGACAGTAACAATTCACCCCTCCACTTT
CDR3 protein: CAWSRDSNNSPLHF

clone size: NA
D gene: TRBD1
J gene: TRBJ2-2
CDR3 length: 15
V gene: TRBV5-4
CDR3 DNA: TGTGCCAGCAGCTACGGACAGGGGGAGACCGGGGAGCTGTTTTTT
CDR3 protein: CASSYGQGETGELFF

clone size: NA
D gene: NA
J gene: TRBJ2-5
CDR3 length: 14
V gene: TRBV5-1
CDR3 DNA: TGCGCCAGCAGCCTCCTCGGGGAACTCGGGGACCAGTACTTC
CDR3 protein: CASSLLGELGDQYF